The clone carrying this TCR beta chain was seen repeatedly, ten times or more. V lost 3 bases and J lost 5; bases outside the gene matches: 5. The CDR3 is 16 amino acids. The germline V gene encodes CDR1 MNHEY and CDR2 SMNVEV (reference sequence). The data were taken from a study of metastatic and nonmetastatic thyroid tumors. Patients were all untreated before their thyroid surgery. TCRdb re-called clones via MiXCR from the PCR reads. The repertoire holds just over 20,000 clones, 12% seen once, with approximately 6.2% in the top ten. The TCR sequence derives from a male donor with papillary thyroid cancer or a benign thyroid nodule (not recorded which). Some clones in this sample may be carry-over from other donors' samples. The rearrangement links TRBV27 to TRBJ2-5, with TRBD2 matching over 14 bases. The sample taken for sequencing was blood. CDR3 amino acids: CASSLTSGRAKETQYF. The CDR3 nucleotides are TGTGCCAGCAGTTTGACTAGCGGGAGGGCCAAGGAGACCCAGTACTTC.